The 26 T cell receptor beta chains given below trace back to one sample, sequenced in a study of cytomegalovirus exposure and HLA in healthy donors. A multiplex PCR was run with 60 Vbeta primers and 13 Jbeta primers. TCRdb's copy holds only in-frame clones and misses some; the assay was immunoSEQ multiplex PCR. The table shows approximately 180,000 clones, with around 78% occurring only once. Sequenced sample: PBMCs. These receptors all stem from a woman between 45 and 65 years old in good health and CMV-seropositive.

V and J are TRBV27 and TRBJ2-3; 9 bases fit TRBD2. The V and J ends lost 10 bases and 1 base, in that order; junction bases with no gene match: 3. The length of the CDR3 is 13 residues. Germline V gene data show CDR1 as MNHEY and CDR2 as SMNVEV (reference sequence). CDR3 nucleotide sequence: TGTGCCACCGCTAGCGGGGGCACAGATACGCAGTATTTT. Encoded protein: CATASGGTDTQYF.

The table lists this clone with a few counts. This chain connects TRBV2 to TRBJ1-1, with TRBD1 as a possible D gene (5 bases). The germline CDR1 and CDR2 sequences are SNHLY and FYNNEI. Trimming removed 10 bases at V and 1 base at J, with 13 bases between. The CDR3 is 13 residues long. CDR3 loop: CATLTAQNTEAFF. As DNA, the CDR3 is TGTGCCACCCTGACAGCACAGAACACTGAAGCTTTCTTT.

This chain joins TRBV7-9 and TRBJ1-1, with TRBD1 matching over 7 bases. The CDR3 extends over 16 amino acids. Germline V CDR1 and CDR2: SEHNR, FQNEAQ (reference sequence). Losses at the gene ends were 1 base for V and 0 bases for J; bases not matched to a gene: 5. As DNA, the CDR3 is TGTGCCAGCAGCTTAGGACAGGGAAACCTGAACACTGAAGCTTTCTTT. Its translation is CASSLGQGNLNTEAFF.

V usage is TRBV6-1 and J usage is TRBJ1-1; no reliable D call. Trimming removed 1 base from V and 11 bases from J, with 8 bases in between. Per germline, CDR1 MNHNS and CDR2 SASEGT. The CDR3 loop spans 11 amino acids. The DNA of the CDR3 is TGTGCCAGCAGTGAAGACTCGTCGGCTTTCTTT. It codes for CASSEDSSAFF.

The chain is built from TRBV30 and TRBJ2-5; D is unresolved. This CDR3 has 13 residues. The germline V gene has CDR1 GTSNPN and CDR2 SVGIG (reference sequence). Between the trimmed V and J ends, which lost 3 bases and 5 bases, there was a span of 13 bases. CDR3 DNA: TGTGCCTGGAGGAGGTCGCCGAGGGAGACCCAGTACTTC. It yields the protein CAWRRSPRETQYF.

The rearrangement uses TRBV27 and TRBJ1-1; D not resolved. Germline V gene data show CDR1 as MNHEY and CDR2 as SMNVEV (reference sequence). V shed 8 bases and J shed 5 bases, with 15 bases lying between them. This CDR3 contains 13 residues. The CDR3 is CASSKMSGTEAFF. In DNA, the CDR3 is TGTGCCAGCTCTAAAATGTCCGGGACTGAAGCTTTCTTT.

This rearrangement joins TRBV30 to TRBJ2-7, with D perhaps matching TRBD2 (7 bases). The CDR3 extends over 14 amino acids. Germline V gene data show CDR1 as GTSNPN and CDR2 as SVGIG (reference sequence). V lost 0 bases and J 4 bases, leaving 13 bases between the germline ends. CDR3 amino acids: CAWSVGGEHYEQYF. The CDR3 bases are TGTGCCTGGAGTGTAGGGGGGGAGCATTACGAGCAGTACTTC.

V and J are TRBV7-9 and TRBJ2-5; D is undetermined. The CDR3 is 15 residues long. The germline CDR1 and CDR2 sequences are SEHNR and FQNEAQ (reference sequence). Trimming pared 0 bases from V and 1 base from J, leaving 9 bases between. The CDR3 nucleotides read TGTGCCAGCAGCTTAGCTTCCGGCGGCCAAGAGACCCAGTACTTC. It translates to CASSLASGGQETQYF.

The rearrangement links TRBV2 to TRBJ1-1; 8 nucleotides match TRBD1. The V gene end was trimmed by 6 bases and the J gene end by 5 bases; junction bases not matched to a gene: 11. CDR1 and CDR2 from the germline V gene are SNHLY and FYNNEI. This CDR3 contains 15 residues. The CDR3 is CASRRIQGGLTEAFF. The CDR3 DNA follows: TGTGCCAGCAGGAGAATACAGGGGGGTCTAACTGAAGCTTTCTTT.

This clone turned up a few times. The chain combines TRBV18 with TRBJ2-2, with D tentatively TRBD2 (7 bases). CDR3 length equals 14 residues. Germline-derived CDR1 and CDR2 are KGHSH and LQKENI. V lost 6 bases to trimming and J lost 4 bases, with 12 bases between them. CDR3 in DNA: TGTGCCAGCTCTGGACAGCGGGGCACCGGGGAGCTGTTTTTT. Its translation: CASSGQRGTGELFF.

In nucleotides, the CDR3 is TGCGCCAGCAGCCCAGTGGACAGGGGGATGGAAGAGACCCAGTACTTC. Translation gives CASSPVDRGMEETQYF. The chain employs TRBV4-1 and TRBJ2-5, with TRBD1 matching over 10 bases. CDR1 is MGHRA and CDR2 is YSYEKL in the germline V gene. V dropped 4 bases and J dropped 3; count of bases not matched to a gene: 8. The CDR3 runs 16 residues.

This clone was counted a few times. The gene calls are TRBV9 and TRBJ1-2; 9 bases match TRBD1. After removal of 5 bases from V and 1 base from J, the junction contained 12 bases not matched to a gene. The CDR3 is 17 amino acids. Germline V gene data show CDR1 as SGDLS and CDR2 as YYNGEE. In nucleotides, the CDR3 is TGTGCCAGCAGAAATCCCGGGACAGGGAATGGTAACTATGGCTACACCTTC. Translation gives CASRNPGTGNGNYGYTF.

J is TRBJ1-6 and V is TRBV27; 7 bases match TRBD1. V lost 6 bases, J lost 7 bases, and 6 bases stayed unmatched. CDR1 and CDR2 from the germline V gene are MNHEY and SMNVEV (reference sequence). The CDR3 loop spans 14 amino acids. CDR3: CASSLGQKNSPLHF. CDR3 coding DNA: TGTGCCAGCAGCTTGGGACAGAAGAATTCACCCCTCCACTTT.

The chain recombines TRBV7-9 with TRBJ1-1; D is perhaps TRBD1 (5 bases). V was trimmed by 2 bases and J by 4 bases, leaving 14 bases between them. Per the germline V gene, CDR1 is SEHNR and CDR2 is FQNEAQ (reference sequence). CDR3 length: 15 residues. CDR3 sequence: CASSLIRGGTTEAFF. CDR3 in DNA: TGTGCCAGCAGCTTAATCCGGGGGGGAACCACTGAAGCTTTCTTT. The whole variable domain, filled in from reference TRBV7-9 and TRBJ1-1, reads DTGVSQNPRHKITKRGQNVTFRCDPISEHNRLYWYRQTLGQGPEFLTYFQNEAQLEKSRLLSDRFSAERPKGSFSTLEIQRTEQGDSAMYLCASSLIRGGTTEAFFGQGTRLTVV.

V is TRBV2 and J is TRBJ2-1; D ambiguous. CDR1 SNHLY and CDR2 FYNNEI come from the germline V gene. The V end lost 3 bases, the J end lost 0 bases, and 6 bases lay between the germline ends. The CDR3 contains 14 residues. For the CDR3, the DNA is TGTGCCAGCAGTGATTCTCCCTCCTACAATGAGCAGTTCTTC. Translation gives CASSDSPSYNEQFF.

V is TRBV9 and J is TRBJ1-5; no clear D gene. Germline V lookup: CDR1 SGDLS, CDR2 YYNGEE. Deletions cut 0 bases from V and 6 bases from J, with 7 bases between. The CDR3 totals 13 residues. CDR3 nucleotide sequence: TGTGCCAGCAGCGTAGGTTTCGGTCAGCCCCAGCATTTT. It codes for CASSVGFGQPQHF.

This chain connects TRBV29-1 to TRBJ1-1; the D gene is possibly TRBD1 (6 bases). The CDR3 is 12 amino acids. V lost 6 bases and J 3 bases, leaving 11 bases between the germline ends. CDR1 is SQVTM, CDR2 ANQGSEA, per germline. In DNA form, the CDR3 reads TGCAGCGTAAGTTGGACAGACACTGAAGCTTTCTTT. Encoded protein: CSVSWTDTEAFF.

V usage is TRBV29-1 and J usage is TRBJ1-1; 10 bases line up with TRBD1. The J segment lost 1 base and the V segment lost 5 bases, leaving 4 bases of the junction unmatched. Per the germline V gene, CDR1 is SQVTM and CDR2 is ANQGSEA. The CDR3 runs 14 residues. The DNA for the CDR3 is TGCAGCGTTCAGAGACAGGGGGCGAACACTGAAGCTTTCTTT. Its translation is CSVQRQGANTEAFF.

As DNA, the CDR3 is TGCGCCAGCAGCGCGGACCAAGAGACCCAGTACTTC. Translated, it gives CASSADQETQYF. The chain couples TRBV5-1 to TRBJ2-5, with no clear D. This CDR3 is 12 amino acids long. The germline V and J ends were trimmed by 4 bases and 0 bases, with 4 bases remaining between them. From germline, CDR1 is SGHRS and CDR2 YFSETQ.

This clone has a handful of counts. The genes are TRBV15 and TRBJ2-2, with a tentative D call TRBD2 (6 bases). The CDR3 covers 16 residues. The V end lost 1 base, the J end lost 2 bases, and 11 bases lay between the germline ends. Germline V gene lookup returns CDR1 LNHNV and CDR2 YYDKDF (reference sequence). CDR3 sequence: CATSRVWDFNTGELFF. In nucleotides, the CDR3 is TGTGCCACCAGCAGAGTTTGGGACTTCAACACCGGGGAGCTGTTTTTT.

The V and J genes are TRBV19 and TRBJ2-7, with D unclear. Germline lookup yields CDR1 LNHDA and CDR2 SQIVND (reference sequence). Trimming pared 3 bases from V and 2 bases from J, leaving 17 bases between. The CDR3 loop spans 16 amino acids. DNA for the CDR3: TGTGCCAGTAGTATCTTAGTTCCTGGTATCACCTACGAGCAGTACTTC. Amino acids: CASSILVPGITYEQYF.

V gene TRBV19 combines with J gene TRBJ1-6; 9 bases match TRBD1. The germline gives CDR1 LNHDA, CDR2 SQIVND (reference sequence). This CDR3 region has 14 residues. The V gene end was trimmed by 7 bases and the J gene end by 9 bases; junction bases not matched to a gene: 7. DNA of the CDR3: TGTGCCAGTAACCCGGGACAGGGTCCTTCACCCCTCCACTTT. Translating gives CASNPGQGPSPLHF.

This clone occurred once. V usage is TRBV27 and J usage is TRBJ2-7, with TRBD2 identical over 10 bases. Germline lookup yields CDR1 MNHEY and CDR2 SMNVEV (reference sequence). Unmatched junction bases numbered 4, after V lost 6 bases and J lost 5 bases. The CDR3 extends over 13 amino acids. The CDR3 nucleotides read TGTGCCAGCAGGGAGCGGGGGGGCCACGAGCAGTACTTC. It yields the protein CASRERGGHEQYF.

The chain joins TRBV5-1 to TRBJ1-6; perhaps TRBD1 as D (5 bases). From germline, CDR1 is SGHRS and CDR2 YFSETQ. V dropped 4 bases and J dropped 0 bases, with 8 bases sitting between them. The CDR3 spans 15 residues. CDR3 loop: CASSPGGSYNSPLHF. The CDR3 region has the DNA TGCGCCAGCAGCCCCGGGGGCTCCTATAATTCACCCCTCCACTTT.

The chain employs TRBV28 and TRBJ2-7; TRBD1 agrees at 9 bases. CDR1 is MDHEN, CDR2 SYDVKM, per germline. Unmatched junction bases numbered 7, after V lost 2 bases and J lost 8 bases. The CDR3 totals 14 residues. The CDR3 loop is CASSLAGQGTQQYF. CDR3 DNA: TGTGCCAGCAGTTTAGCCGGACAGGGGACCCAGCAGTACTTC.

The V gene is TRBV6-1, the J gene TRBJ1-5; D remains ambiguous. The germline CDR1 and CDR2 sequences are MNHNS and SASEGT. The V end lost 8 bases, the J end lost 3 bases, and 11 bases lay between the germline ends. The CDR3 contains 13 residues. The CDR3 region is CASELEFNQPQHF. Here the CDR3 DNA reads TGTGCCAGCGAACTCGAGTTCAATCAGCCCCAGCATTTT.